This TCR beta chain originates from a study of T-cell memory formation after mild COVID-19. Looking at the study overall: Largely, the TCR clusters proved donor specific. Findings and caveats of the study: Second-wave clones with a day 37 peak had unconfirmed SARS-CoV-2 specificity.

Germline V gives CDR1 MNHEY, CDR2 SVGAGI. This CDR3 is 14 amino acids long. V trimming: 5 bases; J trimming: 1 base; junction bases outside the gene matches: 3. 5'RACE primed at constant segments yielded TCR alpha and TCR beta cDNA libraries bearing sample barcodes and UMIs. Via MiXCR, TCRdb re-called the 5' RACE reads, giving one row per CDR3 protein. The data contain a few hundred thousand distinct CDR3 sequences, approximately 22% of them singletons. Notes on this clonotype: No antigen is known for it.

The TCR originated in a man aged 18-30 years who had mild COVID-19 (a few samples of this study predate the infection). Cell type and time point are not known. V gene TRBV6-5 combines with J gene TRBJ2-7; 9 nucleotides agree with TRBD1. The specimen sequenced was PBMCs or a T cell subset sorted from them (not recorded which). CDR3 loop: CASSPGTGSYEQYV. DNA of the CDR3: TGTGCCAGCAGTCCCGGGACAGGGTCCTACGAGCAGTACGTC.